A single T cell receptor (beta chain) is shown here with its context. Its antigen is still unknown. Germline values: CDR1 SGHDN, CDR2 FVKESK. The CDR3 is 17 amino acids. V was pared by 4 bases and J by 0 bases, with 18 bases between. This record belongs to a study of T cell responses to AZD1222 COVID-19 vaccine. Generated by immunoSEQ multiplex PCR, the TCRdb table keeps only in-frame clones and is missing some. The sample lists around 94,000 clones, approximately 91% seen once, with roughly 4% in the top ten. Study-level findings and limits: Sampled repertoires all dated from after the peak T cell response. Baseline antibody screening turned up just a handful of seropositive AZD1222 recipients. Close to half of all spike-specific TCRs reportedly target regions of the variants that are unmutated. White British ancestry dominated among donors, who included more females, and clonal diversity was possibly underestimated.

This receptor was identified in an adult in good health. The chain links TRBV14 to TRBJ1-2; perhaps TRBD1 as D (5 bases). This specimen consisted of peripheral blood, obtained on day 0 of AZD1222 vaccination. The CDR3, as DNA: TGTGCCAGCAGCCCCCGGGACGGACGTTTAGCTAACTATGGCTACACCTTC. This sequence encodes CASSPRDGRLANYGYTF.